This T cell receptor (beta chain) comes out of a study of beta chain features in type 1 diabetes. Study outcomes and limitations: The question left open here concerned HLA type influencing TCRB rearrangement. The study notes PCR might favor shorter templates equally in patients and controls. Across all four CD4+ subsets, people with type 1 diabetes showed modestly shorter TCRB CDR3s.

This clone was observed a few times. Its target is not known. Expressed TCRB transcripts were sequenced because the isolated RNA had all been reverse transcribed beforehand. Only in-frame clones appear in the TCRdb table, and some are missing; sequencing was by immunoSEQ multiplex PCR. The repertoire consists of roughly 100,000 clones, with 28% occurring once and the leading ten covering about 0.49%. Each donor gave one heparinised blood draw averaging around 120 mL. CD4+ naive, central memory, regulatory and stem cell-like memory cells were sorted via CD45RO/CCR7/CD25/CD127/CD95/CD27. V was clipped by 2 bases and J by 7 bases; unmatched bases: 5. CDR1 and CDR2 (germline): MNHEY, SMNVEV (reference sequence). CDR3 length: 14 residues.

The chain recombines TRBV27 with TRBJ2-1, with 7 positions matching TRBD1. The sample consisted of central memory CD4+ T cells from blood. The receptor was isolated from a woman in her late teens or twenties with type 1 diabetes. CDR3 protein: CASSLRGLGNEQFF. CDR3 nucleotides: TGTGCCAGCAGTTTAAGGGGGCTAGGGAATGAGCAGTTCTTC.